This T cell receptor (beta chain) was retrieved from a study of CD8 T cells in ankylosing spondylitis. This clonotype was found many times. The antigen remains unidentified. Overall study findings and caveats: There was a TCR beta motif, made of several highly homologous variants, that appeared characteristic of ankylosing spondylitis blood. The study looked at matched synovial fluid samples from ankylosing spondylitis patients. Disease-linked clones were reported to be significantly enriched there. Clones linked with disease were CD8+ and fairly uncommon in the peripheral blood.

The germline gives CDR1 MDHEN, CDR2 SYDVKM. The CDR3 sequence is 17 residues long. Deletions cut 2 bases from V and 4 bases from J, with 19 bases between. The authors made TCR beta libraries by quantitative 5'-RACE with molecular barcodes. MiXCR was run by TCRdb on the 5' RACE reads, yielding one entry per CDR3 protein. Among about 300,000 distinct CDR3 sequences listed, around a tenth were seen once. The receptor was isolated from a female donor with ankylosing spondylitis or in good health (not recorded which). V and J are TRBV28 and TRBJ2-3; TRBD2 might be the D (6 bases). The source material was blood, either unsorted or a sorted T cell fraction (not recorded which). The DNA of the CDR3 is TGTGCCAGCAGTTTAAGCGATTGGAGGGGTTCGGCAGATACGCAGTATTTT. Protein: CASSLSDWRGSADTQYF.